These 15 T cell receptor beta chains were all obtained from the same sample, sequenced in a study of identical twins. TCRdb re-analysed the 5' RACE reads in MiXCR, keeping a single row per CDR3 protein. The repertoire has 250,000 to 350,000 distinct CDR3 sequences, 6.5% to 9.5% of them found once; the top ten carry over 2%. The data also belong to a second study, concerning yellow fever vaccine responses in identical twins.

Specimen: memory (CD45RO+) T cells sorted from blood. These receptors came from a woman aged 18 to 35 in good health.

This clonotype appeared many times. The gene calls are TRBV20-1 and TRBJ1-1; D is unclear. CDR1 is DFQATT, CDR2 SNEGSKA, per germline (reference sequence). Trimming shortened V by 3 bases and J by 1 base, and 3 bases separated the two germline ends. This CDR3 comprises 11 residues. CDR3 loop: CSARGNTEAFF. The CDR3 DNA reads TGCAGTGCTAGGGGGAACACTGAAGCTTTCTTT.

The rearrangement uses TRBV6-1 and TRBJ2-7; D is tentatively TRBD1 or TRBD2 (6 bases each). Trimming stripped 2 bases from V and 3 bases from J, with 11 bases between. CDR3 length: 14 amino acids. Germline V CDR1 and CDR2: MNHNS, SASEGT. This CDR3 reads CASSERGLNYEQYV. For the CDR3, the DNA is TGTGCCAGCAGTGAACGGGGGCTCAACTACGAGCAGTACGTC.

This clonotype was observed a handful of times. The chain uses TRBV6-1 and TRBJ2-2; 7 nucleotides agree with TRBD1. J gave up 0 bases and V 6 bases, and 4 bases lay outside the gene matches. The CDR3 extends over 15 amino acids. The germline CDR1 and CDR2 sequences are MNHNS and SASEGT. CDR3 amino acids: CASRSGQANTGELFF. As DNA, the CDR3 is TGTGCCAGCAGATCTGGACAGGCGAACACCGGGGAGCTGTTTTTT.

The chain combines TRBV11-2 with TRBJ2-7; 7 bases agree with TRBD2. V gave up 5 bases and J gave up 1 base; unmatched junction bases: 17. The CDR3 has 18 residues. Germline assignment: CDR1 SGHAT and CDR2 FQNNGV. The CDR3 reads CASSRGYGLDLRSYEQYF. The CDR3 coding sequence is TGTGCCAGCAGCCGCGGGTACGGACTAGATCTTAGGTCCTACGAGCAGTACTTC.

This chain links TRBV7-9 with TRBJ2-3; TRBD2 is a possible D gene (6 bases). The CDR3 runs 16 residues. Per germline, CDR1 SEHNR and CDR2 FQNEAQ (reference sequence). V was shortened by 0 bases and J by 1 base, with 11 bases between the two germline ends. This CDR3 reads CASSLADGGGTDTQYF. CDR3 DNA: TGTGCCAGCAGCTTAGCGGATGGCGGGGGCACAGATACGCAGTATTTT.

This clonotype was counted many times. In nucleotides, the CDR3 is TGTGCCAGCAGTCCTACGACGACCGGCGAGCAGTTCTTC. This gives the protein CASSPTTTGEQFF. The chain is built from TRBV6-1 and TRBJ2-1; D unclear. CDR1 and CDR2 from the germline V gene are MNHNS and SASEGT. V lost 5 bases and J lost 10, with 15 bases in between. This CDR3 contains 13 residues.

The chain is built from TRBV12-5 and TRBJ2-7; perhaps TRBD1 as D (5 bases). Germline CDR1 is LGHNT and CDR2 is FRNRAP. The CDR3 covers 14 residues. V was shortened by 3 bases and J by 4 bases, with 13 bases between the two germline ends. The CDR3: CASGLEQGAYEQYF. For the CDR3, the DNA is TGTGCTAGTGGTTTAGAACAAGGGGCTTACGAGCAGTACTTC.

This chain connects TRBV5-1 to TRBJ2-1; no clear D. The length of the CDR3 is 15 residues. Germline assignment: CDR1 SGHRS and CDR2 YFSETQ. Deletions cut 4 bases from V and 8 bases from J, with 19 bases between. The CDR3 loop reads CASSPEDPAADEQFF. In DNA, the CDR3 is TGCGCCAGCAGCCCCGAGGACCCGGCTGCGGATGAGCAGTTCTTC.

This clonotype was seen more than once but under ten times. The rearrangement joins TRBV11-2 to TRBJ2-5, with 9 bases fitting TRBD1. The CDR3 totals 20 residues. Germline loops: CDR1 SGHAT, CDR2 FQNNGV. V shed 4 bases and J 1 base; nucleotides not matched to a gene: 19. CDR3 in amino acids: CASSSRSGTGSLSAQETQYF. The CDR3 coding sequence is TGTGCCAGCAGCTCCCGATCCGGGACAGGGTCCCTTTCGGCCCAAGAGACCCAGTACTTC.

The chain couples TRBV25-1 to TRBJ2-7; D not resolved. CDR1 and CDR2 from the germline V gene are MGHDK and SYGVNS. This CDR3 has 14 residues. V was pared by 4 bases and J by 3 bases, with 13 bases between. The CDR3 loop reads CASSATSMGYEQYF. The CDR3 DNA is TGTGCCAGCAGTGCCACCTCCATGGGCTACGAGCAGTACTTC.

The V call is TRBV29-1, the J call TRBJ2-1; a possible D gene is TRBD1 (5 bases). The germline V and J ends were trimmed by 2 bases and 3 bases, with 17 bases remaining between them. The CDR3 length is 16 residues. CDR1 and CDR2 from the germline V gene are SQVTM and ANQGSEA. The CDR3 bases are TGCAGCGTTGAATCCCCCCACCAGGGTATCTACAATGAGCAGTTCTTC. Translated, it gives CSVESPHQGIYNEQFF.

This clonotype was counted between two and nine times. V gene TRBV9 combines with J gene TRBJ2-4, with D tentatively TRBD1 (5 bases). The CDR3 has 14 residues. Germline V lookup: CDR1 SGDLS, CDR2 YYNGEE. Trimming cost V 3 bases and J 9 bases, with 16 bases left between them. The CDR3 region is CASSDGKGVGIQYF. Written as DNA, the CDR3 is TGTGCCAGCAGCGACGGAAAAGGGGTTGGCATTCAGTACTTC.

In its sample, this clonotype was seen a few times. V and J are TRBV2 and TRBJ2-7; the D is unclear. CDR3 length equals 14 residues. V was shortened by 4 bases and J by 2 bases, with 12 bases between the two germline ends. The V gene's germline CDR1 is SNHLY and CDR2 FYNNEI. The CDR3 DNA follows: TGTGCCAGCAGTGGAAGACTCCCACCCTACGAGCAGTACTTC. Amino acid sequence: CASSGRLPPYEQYF.

This clonotype has at least ten counts. The chain uses TRBV6-1 and TRBJ2-3, with D possibly being TRBD1 or TRBD2 (6 bases each). Trimming stripped 6 bases from V and 1 base from J, with 17 bases between. The CDR3 contains 16 residues. The V gene's germline CDR1 is MNHNS and CDR2 SASEGT. The DNA of the CDR3 is TGTGCCAGCAGACTACGTAGGGGGGCGGGCACAGATACGCAGTATTTT. This codes for CASRLRRGAGTDTQYF.

The chain couples TRBV11-3 to TRBJ2-3; TRBD2 agrees at 13 bases. This CDR3 comprises 15 residues. Germline assignment: CDR1 SGHNT and CDR2 YENEEA. V dropped 2 bases and J dropped 9; count of bases not matched to a gene: 5. The DNA for the CDR3 is TGTGCCAGCAGCTTATCCGGACTAGCGGGAGCAACGCAGTATTTT. Its protein product is CASSLSGLAGATQYF. Using reference TRBV11-3 and TRBJ2-3 for the parts outside the CDR3, the full variable domain is EAGVVQSPRYKIIEKKQPVAFWCNPISGHNTLYWYLQNLGQGPELLIRYENEEAVDDSQLPKDRFSAERLKGVDSTLKIQPAELGDSAVYLCASSLSGLAGATQYFGPGTRLTVL.